This T cell receptor (beta chain) is drawn from a study of blood T cell repertoires in COVID-19. On the study more broadly: The study drew acute and convalescent COVID-19 samples from the United States, Italy and Spain. The analysed material was cDNA or gDNA that came from T cells, B-cell-depleted T cells, or PBMCs.

The method was immunoSEQ multiplex PCR; TCRdb's version includes in-frame clones alone and lacks a portion of them. The sample gives around 160,000 clones, 84% of which show up once; around 40% is in the top ten. V gave up 4 bases and J gave up 6 bases, with 13 bases separating them. Germline CDR1 MDHEN, CDR2 SYDVKM. The CDR3 covers 13 residues. This TCR derives from a human donor in a cohort sampled during active COVID-19. This rearrangement joins TRBV28 to TRBJ2-7; the D gene is possibly TRBD2 (5 bases). The sequenced sample was peripheral blood. CDR3 residues: CASSSTRRGEQYF. The CDR3, as DNA: TGTGCCAGCAGTTCAACCCGCCGGGGCGAGCAGTACTTC.